This entry lists 5 T cell receptor beta chains sequenced from one sample in a study of OX40 agonist ivuxolimab in advanced cancers. TCRdb keeps only in-frame clones here, not all; method: immunoSEQ multiplex PCR. The sample comprises some 70,000 clones, about 80% of which are singletons, and 0.95% to 1.5% rests with the top ten. The specimen comprised CD4+ or CD8+ T cells sorted from blood, sampled in a trial of the OX40 agonist ivuxolimab. These receptors were taken from an adult with an advanced solid tumor such as melanoma, head and neck, liver or kidney cancer.

The count of this clone is one. CDR3 protein: CASSESGTGKPYF. DNA of the CDR3: TGCGCCAGCAGCGAGTCCGGGACAGGTAAACCGTACTTC. The chain combines TRBV5-1 with TRBJ2-5; 8 bases fit TRBD1. The CDR3 is 13 residues long. V trimming: 4 bases; J trimming: 13 bases; junction bases outside the gene matches: 12. CDR1 and CDR2 from the germline V gene are SGHRS and YFSETQ.

V is TRBV18 and J is TRBJ2-7; D not certain. V lost 3 bases to trimming and J lost 3 bases, with 9 bases between them. The CDR3 length is 13 residues. Germline V gene lookup returns CDR1 KGHSH and CDR2 LQKENI. The CDR3 here is CASSPHPNYEQYF. As DNA, the CDR3 is TGTGCCAGCTCACCCCACCCAAACTACGAGCAGTACTTC.

The J gene is TRBJ2-5, the V gene TRBV4-1; D may be TRBD1 or TRBD2 (7 bases each). V was cut by 0 bases and J by 5 bases, with 13 bases left in between. The CDR3 contains 15 residues. CDR1 is MGHRA, CDR2 YSYEKL, per germline. The CDR3: CASSQEGGGRETQYF. The CDR3 nucleotides read TGCGCCAGCAGCCAAGAGGGAGGGGGCCGGGAGACCCAGTACTTC.

The V call is TRBV6-5, the J call TRBJ1-5; 7 nucleotides agree with TRBD1. This CDR3 comprises 15 residues. V shed 6 bases and J 0 bases; nucleotides not matched to a gene: 5. The germline CDR1 and CDR2 sequences are MNHEY and SVGAGI. The CDR3 is CASSRDSNSNQPQHF. CDR3 sequence (DNA): TGTGCCAGCAGCAGGGACAGTAATAGCAATCAGCCCCAGCATTTT.

V is TRBV4-3 and J is TRBJ1-6, with D possibly matching TRBD1 (5 bases). CDR3 size: 15 residues. CDR1 is LGHNA, CDR2 YSLEER, per germline. V was shortened by 2 bases and J by 8 bases, with 13 bases between the two germline ends. DNA of the CDR3: TGCGCCAGCAGCCAACATACAGGTACAGATTCACCCCTCCACTTT. As protein: CASSQHTGTDSPLHF.